This T cell receptor (beta chain) emerged from a study of shared clonotypes between healthy human individuals. Overall study findings and caveats: Non-shared clonotypes were found to have lower generation probabilities than the clonotypes that were shared by all four of the sorted-subset donors.

V lost 0 bases and J 0 bases, leaving 7 bases between the germline ends. From germline, CDR1 is SGHRS and CDR2 YFSETQ. The CDR3 length is 15 residues. Original processing methods: Junction-only sequences without quality scores were provided by ImmunoSEQ, so filtering was different. TCRdb's table, derived via immunoSEQ multiplex PCR, lists solely in-frame clones and lacks some. V, J and clone size were drawn from that table, and D and trimming were deduced from the DNA. The table shows hundreds of thousands of clones, with 72% occurring only once. Donors comprised only Caucasian adults living in Nashville, Tennessee. With regard to this clone: Its antigen is unidentified. Other nucleotide sequences in the sample specify the same CDR3.

J is TRBJ2-1 and V is TRBV5-1; D is ambiguous. This clonotype originated in a woman aged 25 to 39 in good health. Sequenced input: memory CD4+ T cells sorted from blood. The sample's subset: CD45RA-negative fraction. The CDR3 reads CASSLASSSYNEQFF. The CDR3 nucleotides read TGCGCCAGCAGCTTGGCGTCCAGCTCCTACAATGAGCAGTTCTTC.